This TCR beta chain came from a study of cytomegalovirus exposure and HLA in healthy donors. Study-wide background: Caucasian-associated ancestry cluster membership applied to about four fifths of around 400 genotyped donors.

Turning to this clone: Its specificity is not known.

This PCR relied on a set of 60 Vbeta primers and 13 Jbeta primers. Here immunoSEQ multiplex PCR was the method, and the copy in TCRdb shows in-frame clones only, minus some. The sample records under 70,000 clones, 70% being singletons. Findings of the study overall: The authors later found most CMV-associated TCR beta chains appeared HLA-restricted. Prior analysis indicated that the majority of TCR beta V segments exhibited productivity approximately 87% or approximately 30% of the time. Reportedly, diagnosis of cytomegalovirus status by the classifier showed high specificity and sensitivity.

The V segment lost 2 bases and the J segment 7 bases; nucleotides outside the gene matches: 11. Germline CDR1 reads MNHNS; CDR2 reads SASEGT. CDR3 size: 17 residues. The J gene is TRBJ2-5, the V gene TRBV6-1; 12 bases match TRBD2. Specimen: PBMCs. The sequence was obtained from a woman aged 55-69 years in good health and CMV-seropositive. The CDR3 DNA is TGTGCCAGCAGTGAACGACTAGCGGGGGCCGCCCGAGGGACCCAGTACTTC. This codes for CASSERLAGAARGTQYF.